This T cell receptor beta chain was captured by sequencing in a study of blood T cell repertoires in COVID-19. Produced via immunoSEQ multiplex PCR; TCRdb's table is partial and in-frame only. Among 170,000 or so clones listed, around four fifths were seen once. V dropped 6 bases and J dropped 7; count of bases not matched to a gene: 3. The CDR3 covers 13 residues. Germline V gives CDR1 ENHRY, CDR2 SYGVKD. V is TRBV10-3 and J is TRBJ2-1; the match to TRBD1 covers 10 bases. Sequenced input: peripheral blood. This clonotype originated in a woman in her 40s with COVID-19, enrolled during active disease. The CDR3 region is CAISTGQGNEQFF. The CDR3 region has the DNA TGTGCCATCAGCACGGGACAGGGGAATGAGCAGTTCTTC.